Detailed here is one TCR beta chain. Under the authors' procedure: By means of reference gene primer amplification, nucleated cell counts were estimated. The repertoire was sequenced with immunoSEQ multiplex PCR; TCRdb's copy has only in-frame clones and lacks some. That table is the source of V, J and clone size, and D and trimming were worked out from the DNA. Among 60,000 to 75,000 clones listed, under 85% were seen once. The data are from a study of blood T cell repertoires in COVID-19. Across the whole study: The United States, Italy and Spain supplied acute and convalescent COVID-19 samples. T cells, B-cell-depleted T cells, or PBMCs provided the cDNA or gDNA that served as material.

The CDR3 length is 14 residues. Germline V gives CDR1 SGHRS, CDR2 YFSETQ. The V end lost 7 bases, the J end lost 1 base, and 14 bases lay between the germline ends. The material sequenced was peripheral blood. This clonotype originated in a woman between 50 and 59 years old with active or convalescent COVID-19. The J gene is TRBJ1-1, the V gene TRBV5-1; weak D call: TRBD1 (6 bases). This CDR3 is CASHVGATNTEAFF. Written as DNA, the CDR3 is TGCGCCAGCCACGTGGGGGCTACGAACACTGAAGCTTTCTTT.